The clone carrying this T cell receptor (beta chain) was recorded once. The antigen is unknown. Every donor contributed at least one pre-ART and at least two post-ART PBMC samples. The data belong to a study of long-term antiretroviral therapy in people with HIV. The wider study: The 2015 immediate-ART recommendation came about a decade after the earliest samples. General study results and limits: Across all time points, the repertoire was dominated by clones that expanded before ART. Blood in the study was drawn between about 2004 and 2017, possibly under older ART regimens, which may be less effective than current ones.

Survey-level resolution applied to immunoSEQ assay v3.0. Assay: immunoSEQ multiplex PCR; the TCRdb copy retains only in-frame clones and omits some. Among about 12,000 clones listed, around 90% were seen once. Trimming left V 3 bases short and J 0 bases short, with 14 bases between. CDR1 SQVTM and CDR2 ANQGSEA come from the germline V gene. The CDR3 is 15 residues long. This rearrangement joins TRBV29-1 to TRBJ1-1; perhaps TRBD1 as D (6 bases). The sequenced sample was unsorted PBMCs, obtained 2.1 years after starting antiretroviral therapy. The sequence came from a woman aged 40 to 50 with HIV. The chain's CDR3 is CSVDQVRGMNTEAFF. CDR3 nucleotide sequence: TGCAGCGTTGATCAGGTCAGGGGTATGAACACTGAAGCTTTCTTT. The full variable domain, completed using reference TRBV29-1 and TRBJ1-1, is SAVISQKPSRDICQRGTSLTIQCQVDSQVTMMFWYRQQPGQSLTLIATANQGSEATYESGFVIDKFPISRPNLTFSTLTVSNMSPEDSSIYLCSVDQVRGMNTEAFFGQGTRLTVV.